This T cell receptor (beta chain) is drawn from a study of T-cell reconstitution after alpha-beta-depleted transplantation in children. A remark on this clonotype: Its specificity is unknown.

Overall study results and limits: From newly produced T cells came most of the T-cell counts and diversity one year after transplant. The origin of high day-60 TCRbeta diversity in some patients lay in surviving recipient T cells and thymic progenitors. Reportedly, alpha-beta T cells present about two months post-transplant originated from several hundred expanded clones of graft origin.

V trimming: 4 bases; J trimming: 8 bases; junction bases outside the gene matches: 9. This CDR3 is 14 amino acids long. Germline V gene lookup returns CDR1 SGHRS and CDR2 YFSETQ. Construction of the TCRbeta library involved unique molecular identifiers. TCRdb independently ran MiXCR on the PCR reads; one entry per CDR3 protein. The sample shows 97,000 or so distinct CDR3 sequences, 4.5% to 7.5% of them seen only once. This specimen consisted of PBMCs, mostly from graft donor cells, obtained 60 days after TCRalphabeta/CD19-depleted stem cell transplant. This receptor was obtained from a female patient aged 2 to 10 who had a stem cell transplant for Fanconi anemia, so the T cells may come from the graft donor. J is TRBJ2-1 and V is TRBV5-1; 7 nucleotides line up with TRBD2. The CDR3 is CASSENPAGDEQFF. The CDR3, as DNA: TGCGCCAGCAGCGAGAATCCGGCGGGAGATGAGCAGTTCTTC.